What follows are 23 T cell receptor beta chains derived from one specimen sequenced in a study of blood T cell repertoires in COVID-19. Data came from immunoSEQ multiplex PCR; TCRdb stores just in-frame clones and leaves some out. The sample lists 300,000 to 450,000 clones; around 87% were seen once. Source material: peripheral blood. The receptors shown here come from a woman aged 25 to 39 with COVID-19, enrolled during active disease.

The CDR3 DNA is TGTGCCAGCAGCTTTCCCCGACCTTGGAGGACGGTGAACACTGAAGCTTTCTTT. The encoded protein is CASSFPRPWRTVNTEAFF. The chain combines TRBV11-2 with TRBJ1-1, with D unresolved. CDR1 and CDR2 from the germline V gene are SGHAT and FQNNGV. This CDR3 comprises 18 residues. Between the trimmed V and J ends, which lost 3 bases and 0 bases, there was a span of 20 bases.

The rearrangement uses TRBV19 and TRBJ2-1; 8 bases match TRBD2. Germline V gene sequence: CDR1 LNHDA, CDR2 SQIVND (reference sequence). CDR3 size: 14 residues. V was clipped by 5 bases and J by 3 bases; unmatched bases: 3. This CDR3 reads CASSATSDYNEQFF. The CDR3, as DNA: TGTGCCAGTAGTGCGACTAGCGACTACAATGAGCAGTTCTTC. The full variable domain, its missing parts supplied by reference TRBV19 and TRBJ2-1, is DGGITQSPKYLFRKEGQNVTLSCEQNLNHDAMYWYRQDPGQGLRLIYYSQIVNDFQKGDIAEGYSVSREKKESFPLTVTSAQKNPTAFYLCASSATSDYNEQFFGPGTRLTVL.

CDR3 DNA sequence: TGTGCCAGCACCCGGCCCCCGGGGACCCAGTACTTC. This encodes CASTRPPGTQYF. The chain carries TRBV12-3 or TRBV12-4 and TRBJ2-5; D remains ambiguous. V shed 7 bases and J shed 7 bases, with 13 bases lying between them. The CDR3 is made up of 12 amino acids.

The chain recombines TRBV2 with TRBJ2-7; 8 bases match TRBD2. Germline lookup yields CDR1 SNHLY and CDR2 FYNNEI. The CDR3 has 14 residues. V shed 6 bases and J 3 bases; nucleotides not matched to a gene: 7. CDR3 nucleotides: TGTGCCAGCAGCCTTAGCGGGAAAGACTACGAGCAGTACTTC. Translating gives CASSLSGKDYEQYF.

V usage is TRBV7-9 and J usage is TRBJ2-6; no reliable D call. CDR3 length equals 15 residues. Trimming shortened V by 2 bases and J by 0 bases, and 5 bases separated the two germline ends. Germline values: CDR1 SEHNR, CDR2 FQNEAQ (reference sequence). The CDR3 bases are TGTGCCAGCAGCTTACTTAGCTCTGGGGCCAACGTCCTGACTTTC. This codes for CASSLLSSGANVLTF.

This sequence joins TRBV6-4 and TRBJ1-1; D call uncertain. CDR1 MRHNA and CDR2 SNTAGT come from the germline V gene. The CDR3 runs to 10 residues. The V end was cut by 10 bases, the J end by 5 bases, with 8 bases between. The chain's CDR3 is CATPGTEAFF. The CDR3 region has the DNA TGTGCCACACCCGGGACTGAAGCTTTCTTT.

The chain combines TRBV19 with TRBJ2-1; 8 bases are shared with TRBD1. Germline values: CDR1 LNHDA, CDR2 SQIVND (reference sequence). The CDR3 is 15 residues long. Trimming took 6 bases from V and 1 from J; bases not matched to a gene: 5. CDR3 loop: CASRGQGRSYNEQFF. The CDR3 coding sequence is TGTGCCAGTAGAGGACAGGGTCGTTCCTACAATGAGCAGTTCTTC.

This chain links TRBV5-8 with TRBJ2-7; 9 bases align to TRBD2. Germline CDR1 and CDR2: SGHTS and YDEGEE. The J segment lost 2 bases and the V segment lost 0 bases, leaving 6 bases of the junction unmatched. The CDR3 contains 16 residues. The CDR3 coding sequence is TGTGCCAGCAGCTTGGCCGTAATAGCGGGGGCCTACGAGCAGTACTTC. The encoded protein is CASSLAVIAGAYEQYF.

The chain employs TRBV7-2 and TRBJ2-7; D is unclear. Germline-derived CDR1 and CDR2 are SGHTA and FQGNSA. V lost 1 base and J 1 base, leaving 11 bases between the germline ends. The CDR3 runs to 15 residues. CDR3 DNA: TGTGCCAGCAGCTTAGACCGCGCCGTTTCCTACGAGCAGTACTTC. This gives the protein CASSLDRAVSYEQYF. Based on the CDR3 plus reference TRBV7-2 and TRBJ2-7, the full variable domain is GAGVSQSPSNKVTEKGKDVELRCDPISGHTALYWYRQSLGQGLEFLIYFQGNSAPDKSGLPSDRFSAERTGGSVSTLTIQRTQQEDSAVYLCASSLDRAVSYEQYFGPGTRLTVT.

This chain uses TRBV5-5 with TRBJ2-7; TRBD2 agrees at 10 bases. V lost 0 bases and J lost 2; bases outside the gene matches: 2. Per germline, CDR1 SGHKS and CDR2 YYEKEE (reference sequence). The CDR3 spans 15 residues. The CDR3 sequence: CASSLEGTSAYEQYF. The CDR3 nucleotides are TGTGCCAGCAGCTTGGAGGGGACTAGCGCCTACGAGCAGTACTTC.

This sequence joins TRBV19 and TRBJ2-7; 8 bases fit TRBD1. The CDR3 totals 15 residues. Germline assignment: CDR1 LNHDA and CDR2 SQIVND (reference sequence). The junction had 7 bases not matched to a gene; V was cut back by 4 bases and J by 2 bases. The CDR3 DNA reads TGTGCCAGTAGTAGAGGACAGGGAAAGACCTACGAGCAGTACTTC. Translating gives CASSRGQGKTYEQYF.

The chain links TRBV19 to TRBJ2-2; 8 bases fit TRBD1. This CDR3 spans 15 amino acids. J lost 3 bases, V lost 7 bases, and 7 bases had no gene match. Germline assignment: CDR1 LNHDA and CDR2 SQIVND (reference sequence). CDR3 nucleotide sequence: TGTGCCAGTAACCATCGACAGGGGTACACCGGGGAGCTGTTTTTT. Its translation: CASNHRQGYTGELFF.

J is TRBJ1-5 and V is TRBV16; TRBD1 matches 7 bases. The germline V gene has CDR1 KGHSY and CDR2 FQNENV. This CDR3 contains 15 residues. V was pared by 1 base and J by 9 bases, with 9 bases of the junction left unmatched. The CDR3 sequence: CASSQLNRGAGPQHF. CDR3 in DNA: TGTGCCAGCAGCCAATTAAACAGGGGAGCGGGGCCCCAGCATTTT.

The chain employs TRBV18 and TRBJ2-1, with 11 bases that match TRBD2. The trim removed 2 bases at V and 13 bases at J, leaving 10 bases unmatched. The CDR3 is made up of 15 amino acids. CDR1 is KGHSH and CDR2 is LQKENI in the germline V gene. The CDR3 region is CASSPGGTSGTHQFF. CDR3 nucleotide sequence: TGTGCCAGCTCACCAGGTGGGACTAGCGGAACCCATCAGTTCTTC.

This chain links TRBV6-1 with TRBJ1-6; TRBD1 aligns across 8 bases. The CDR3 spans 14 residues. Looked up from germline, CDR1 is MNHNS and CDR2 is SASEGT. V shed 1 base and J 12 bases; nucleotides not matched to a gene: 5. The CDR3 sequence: CASSEEGQVEPLHF. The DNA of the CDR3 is TGTGCCAGCAGTGAAGAGGGACAGGTAGAACCCCTCCACTTT.

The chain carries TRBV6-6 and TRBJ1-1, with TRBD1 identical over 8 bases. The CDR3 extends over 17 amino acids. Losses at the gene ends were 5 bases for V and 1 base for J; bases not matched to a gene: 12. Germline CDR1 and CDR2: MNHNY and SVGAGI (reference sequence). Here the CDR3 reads CASSPSPGQAANTEAFF. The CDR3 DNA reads TGTGCCAGCAGTCCATCCCCGGGACAGGCCGCGAACACTGAAGCTTTCTTT.

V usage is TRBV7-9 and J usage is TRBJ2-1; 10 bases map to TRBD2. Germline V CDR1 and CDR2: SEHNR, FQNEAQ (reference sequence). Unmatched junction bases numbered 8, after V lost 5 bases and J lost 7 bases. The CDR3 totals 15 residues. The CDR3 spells CASSPPQREGNEQFF. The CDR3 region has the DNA TGTGCCAGCAGCCCCCCTCAGCGGGAGGGTAATGAGCAGTTCTTC. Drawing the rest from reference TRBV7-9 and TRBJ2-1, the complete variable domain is DTGVSQNPRHKITKRGQNVTFRCDPISEHNRLYWYRQTLGQGPEFLTYFQNEAQLEKSRLLSDRFSAERPKGSFSTLEIQRTEQGDSAMYLCASSPPQREGNEQFFGPGTRLTVL.

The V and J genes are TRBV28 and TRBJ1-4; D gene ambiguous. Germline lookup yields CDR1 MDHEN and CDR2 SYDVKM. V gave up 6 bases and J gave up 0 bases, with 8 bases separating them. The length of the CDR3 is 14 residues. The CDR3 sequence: CASSPVATNEKLFF. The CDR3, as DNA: TGTGCCAGCAGCCCAGTTGCAACTAATGAAAAACTGTTTTTT. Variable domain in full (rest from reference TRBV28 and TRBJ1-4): DVKVTQSSRYLVKRTGEKVFLECVQDMDHENMFWYRQDPGLGLRLIYFSYDVKMKEKGDIPEGYSVSREKKERFSLILESASTNQTSMYLCASSPVATNEKLFFGSGTQLSVL.

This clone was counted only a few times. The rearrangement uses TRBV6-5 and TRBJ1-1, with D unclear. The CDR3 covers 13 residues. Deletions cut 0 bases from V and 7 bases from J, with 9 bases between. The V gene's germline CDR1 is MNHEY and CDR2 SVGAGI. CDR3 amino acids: CASSYSRTLEAFF. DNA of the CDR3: TGTGCCAGCAGTTACTCGAGGACTCTTGAAGCTTTCTTT.

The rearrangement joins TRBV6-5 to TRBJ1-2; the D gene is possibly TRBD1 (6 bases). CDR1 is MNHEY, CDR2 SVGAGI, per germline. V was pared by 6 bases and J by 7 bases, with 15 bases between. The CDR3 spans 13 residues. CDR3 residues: CASSYTLGAGYTF. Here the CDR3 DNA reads TGTGCCAGCAGCTACACCCTGGGGGCTGGCTACACCTTC.

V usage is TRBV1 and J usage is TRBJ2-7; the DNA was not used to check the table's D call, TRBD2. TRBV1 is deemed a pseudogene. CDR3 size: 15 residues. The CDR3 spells CTSSQDAAESYEQYF. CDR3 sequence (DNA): TGCACCAGCAGCCAAGATGCAGCGGAGTCCTACGAGCAGTACTTC.

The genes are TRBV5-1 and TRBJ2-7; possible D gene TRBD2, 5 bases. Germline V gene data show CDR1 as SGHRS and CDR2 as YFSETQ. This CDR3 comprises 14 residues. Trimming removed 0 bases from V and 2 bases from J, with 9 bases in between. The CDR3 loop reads CASSLGLAPYEQYF. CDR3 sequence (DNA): TGCGCCAGCAGCTTGGGCCTAGCTCCCTACGAGCAGTACTTC.

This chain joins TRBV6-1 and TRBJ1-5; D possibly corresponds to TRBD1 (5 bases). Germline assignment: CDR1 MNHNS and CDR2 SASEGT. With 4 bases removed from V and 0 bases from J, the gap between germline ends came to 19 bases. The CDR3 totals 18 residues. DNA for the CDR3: TGTGCCAGCAGTGCCCCGGGGGGGGGACTCTTTAGCAATCAGCCCCAGCATTTT. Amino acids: CASSAPGGGLFSNQPQHF.